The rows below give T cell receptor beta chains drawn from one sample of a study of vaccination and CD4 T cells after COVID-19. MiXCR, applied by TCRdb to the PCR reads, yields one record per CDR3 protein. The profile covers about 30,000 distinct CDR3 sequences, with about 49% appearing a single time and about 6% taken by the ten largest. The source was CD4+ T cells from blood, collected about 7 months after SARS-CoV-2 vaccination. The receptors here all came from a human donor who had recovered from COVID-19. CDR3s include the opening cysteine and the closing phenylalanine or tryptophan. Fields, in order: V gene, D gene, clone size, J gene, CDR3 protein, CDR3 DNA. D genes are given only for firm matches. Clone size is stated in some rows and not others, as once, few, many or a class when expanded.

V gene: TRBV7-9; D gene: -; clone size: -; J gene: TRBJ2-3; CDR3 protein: CASSSTEGITQYF; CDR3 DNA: TGTGCCAGCAGCTCCACAGAGGGGATCACGCAGTATTTT
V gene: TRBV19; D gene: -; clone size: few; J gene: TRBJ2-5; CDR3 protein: CASSVTGIGAETQYF; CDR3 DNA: TGTGCCAGTAGTGTAACAGGGATAGGAGCAGAGACCCAGTACTTC
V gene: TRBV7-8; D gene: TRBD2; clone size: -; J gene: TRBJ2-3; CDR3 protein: CASSLERTSGREDTQYF; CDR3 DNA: TGTGCCAGCAGCTTAGAGAGGACTAGCGGGAGAGAAGATACGCAGTATTTT
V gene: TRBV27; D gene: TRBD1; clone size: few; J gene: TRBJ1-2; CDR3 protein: CASSHRGLYGYTF; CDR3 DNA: TGTGCCAGCAGTCACAGGGGGCTTTATGGCTACACCTTC
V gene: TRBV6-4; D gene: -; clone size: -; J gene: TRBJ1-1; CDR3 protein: CASSVRTVNTEAFF; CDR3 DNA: TGTGCCAGCAGTGTAAGGACAGTGAACACTGAAGCTTTCTTT
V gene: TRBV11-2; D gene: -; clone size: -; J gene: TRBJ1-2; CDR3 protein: CASSPQGSGANYGYTF; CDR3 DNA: TGTGCCAGCAGCCCCCAGGGCAGCGGTGCTAACTATGGCTACACCTTC
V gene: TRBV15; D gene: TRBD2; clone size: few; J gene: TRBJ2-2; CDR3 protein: CATSRDTSGRHTGELFF; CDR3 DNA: TGTGCCACCAGCAGGGACACTAGCGGGAGGCACACCGGGGAGCTGTTTTTT
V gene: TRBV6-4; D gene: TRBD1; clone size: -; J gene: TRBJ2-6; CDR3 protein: CASSDSDRSLGAGANVLTF; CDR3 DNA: TGTGCCAGCAGTGACTCGGACAGGTCGCTAGGAGCTGGGGCCAACGTCCTGACTTTC
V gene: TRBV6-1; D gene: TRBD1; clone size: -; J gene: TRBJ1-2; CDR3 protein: CASMDRAGGYTF; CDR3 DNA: TGTGCCAGCATGGACAGGGCGGGTGGCTACACCTTC
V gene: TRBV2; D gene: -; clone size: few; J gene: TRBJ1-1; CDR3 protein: CASSAGQLYTEAFF; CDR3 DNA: TGTGCCAGCAGTGCCGGACAGCTCTACACTGAAGCTTTCTTT
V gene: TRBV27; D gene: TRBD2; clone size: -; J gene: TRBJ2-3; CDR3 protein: CASSFQGLAGDTQYF; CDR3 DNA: TGTGCCAGCAGTTTCCAGGGACTAGCGGGAGATACGCAGTATTTT
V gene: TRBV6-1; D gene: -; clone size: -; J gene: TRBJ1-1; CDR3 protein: CASSKAMNTEAFF; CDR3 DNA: TGTGCCAGCAGCAAGGCCATGAACACTGAAGCTTTCTTT
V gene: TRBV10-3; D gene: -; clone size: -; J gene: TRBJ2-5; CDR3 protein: CAISDGQETQYF; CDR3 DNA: TGTGCCATCAGTGACGGGCAAGAGACCCAGTACTTC
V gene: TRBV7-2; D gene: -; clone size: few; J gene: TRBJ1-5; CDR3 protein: CASSLYPSSNQPQHF; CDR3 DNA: TGTGCCAGCAGCTTATACCCTTCTAGCAATCAGCCCCAGCATTTT
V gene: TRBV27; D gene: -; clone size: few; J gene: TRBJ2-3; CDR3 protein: CASNHLGDISTDTQYF; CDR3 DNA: TGTGCCAGCAATCACTTGGGGGACATAAGCACAGATACGCAGTATTTT
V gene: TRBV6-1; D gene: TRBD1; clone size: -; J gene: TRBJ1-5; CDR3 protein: CASSTQDRGGSQPQHF; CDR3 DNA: TGTGCCAGCAGTACCCAAGACAGGGGAGGGAGTCAGCCCCAGCATTTT
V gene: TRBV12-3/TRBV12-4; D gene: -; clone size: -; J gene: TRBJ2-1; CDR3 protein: CASSSTNSFGWDNNEQFF; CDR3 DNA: TGTGCCAGCAGTTCCACCAACAGCTTTGGGTGGGATAACAATGAGCAGTTCTTC
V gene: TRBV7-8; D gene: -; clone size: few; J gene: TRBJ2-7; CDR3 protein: CASSLSGWIRSSYEQYF; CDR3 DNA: TGTGCCAGCAGCTTATCTGGGTGGATTAGGTCCTCCTACGAGCAGTACTTC
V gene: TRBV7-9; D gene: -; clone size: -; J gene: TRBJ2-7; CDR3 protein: CASSRVYLRDTKARVDLHEQYF; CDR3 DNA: TGTGCCAGCAGCCGCGTATACCTTCGGGACACGAAAGCCCGGGTAGATTTACACGAGCAGTACTTC
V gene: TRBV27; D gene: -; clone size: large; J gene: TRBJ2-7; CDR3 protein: CASGTYEQYF; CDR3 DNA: TGTGCCAGCGGAACCTACGAGCAGTACTTC